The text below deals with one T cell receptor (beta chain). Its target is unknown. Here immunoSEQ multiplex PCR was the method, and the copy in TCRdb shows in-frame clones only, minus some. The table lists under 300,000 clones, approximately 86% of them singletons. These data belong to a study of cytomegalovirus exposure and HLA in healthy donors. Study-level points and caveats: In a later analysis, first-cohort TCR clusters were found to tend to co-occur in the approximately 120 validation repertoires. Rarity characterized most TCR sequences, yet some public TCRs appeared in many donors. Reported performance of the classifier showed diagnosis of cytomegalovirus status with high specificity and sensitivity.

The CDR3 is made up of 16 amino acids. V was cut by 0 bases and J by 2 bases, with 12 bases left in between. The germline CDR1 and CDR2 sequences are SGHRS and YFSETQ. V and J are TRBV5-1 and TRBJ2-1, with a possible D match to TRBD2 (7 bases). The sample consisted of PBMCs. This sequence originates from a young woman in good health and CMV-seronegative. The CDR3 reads CASSLAGRGTYNEQFF. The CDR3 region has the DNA TGCGCCAGCAGCTTGGCTGGGAGGGGGACCTACAATGAGCAGTTCTTC.